This T cell receptor (beta chain) was recovered during a study of cytomegalovirus exposure and HLA in healthy donors. Regarding the study as a whole: Accounts indicate the classifier identified cytomegalovirus status with strong specificity and sensitivity.

Measured with immunoSEQ multiplex PCR; TCRdb has only the in-frame clones, and not every one. The sample lists about 98,000 clones; around 85% were seen once. As concerns this clone: The antigen is unknown.

The CDR3 totals 13 residues. Looked up from germline, CDR1 is MGHDK and CDR2 is SYGVNS. Trimming cost V 7 bases and J 8 bases; bases outside gene matches: 9. Material for sequencing was PBMCs. V usage is TRBV25-1 and J usage is TRBJ1-1; TRBD1 agrees at 8 bases. The TCR sequence derives from a young woman in good health and CMV-seronegative. The DNA of the CDR3 is TGTGCCAGCATACTCACCGGGACAGGAGAAGCTTTCTTT. Translated, it gives CASILTGTGEAFF.